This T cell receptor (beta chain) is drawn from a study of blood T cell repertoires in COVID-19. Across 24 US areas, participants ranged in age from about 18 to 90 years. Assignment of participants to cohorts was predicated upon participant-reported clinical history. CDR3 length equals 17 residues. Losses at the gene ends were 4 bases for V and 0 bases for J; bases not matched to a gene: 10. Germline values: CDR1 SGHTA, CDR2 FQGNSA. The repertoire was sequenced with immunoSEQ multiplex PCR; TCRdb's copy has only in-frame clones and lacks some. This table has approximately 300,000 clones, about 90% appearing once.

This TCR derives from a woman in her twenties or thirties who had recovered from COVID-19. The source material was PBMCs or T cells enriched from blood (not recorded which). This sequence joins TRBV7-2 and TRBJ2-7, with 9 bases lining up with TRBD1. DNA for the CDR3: TGTGCCAGCAGCTACACCGGGACAGGGTTTTCCTCCTACGAGCAGTACTTC. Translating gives CASSYTGTGFSSYEQYF.